The text below deals with one T cell receptor beta chain. Its cognate antigen is unknown. The data belong to a study of human T cells and chemical hapten exposure. The CDR3 spans 11 residues. V lost 7 bases, J lost 6 bases, and 9 bases lay in between. Per the germline V gene, CDR1 is ENHRY and CDR2 is SYGVKD. Points from the study as a whole: The number of TCRs above 1 in 1000 frequency did not change after DPC sensitization.

TCRdb re-called the RACE reads with MiXCR, one entry per CDR3 protein. Seen here are approximately 110,000 distinct CDR3 sequences, 11% observed once, and the top ten hold approximately 3.5%. The time point denotes: patch test 1, 2 weeks after DPC sensitization. The treatment was: therapeutic diphenylcyclopropenone sensitization with weekly scalp DPC. This receptor was taken from a woman aged 40-49 years with alopecia areata. Some clones in this sample may be carry-over from other donors' samples. This chain joins TRBV10-3 and TRBJ1-2, with unresolved D. The material sequenced was whole blood, taken in connection with sensitization to the hapten diphenylcyclopropenone (DPC). CDR3 in DNA: TGTGCCATCACTCAGTCGGATGGCTACACCTTC. Translated: CAITQSDGYTF.